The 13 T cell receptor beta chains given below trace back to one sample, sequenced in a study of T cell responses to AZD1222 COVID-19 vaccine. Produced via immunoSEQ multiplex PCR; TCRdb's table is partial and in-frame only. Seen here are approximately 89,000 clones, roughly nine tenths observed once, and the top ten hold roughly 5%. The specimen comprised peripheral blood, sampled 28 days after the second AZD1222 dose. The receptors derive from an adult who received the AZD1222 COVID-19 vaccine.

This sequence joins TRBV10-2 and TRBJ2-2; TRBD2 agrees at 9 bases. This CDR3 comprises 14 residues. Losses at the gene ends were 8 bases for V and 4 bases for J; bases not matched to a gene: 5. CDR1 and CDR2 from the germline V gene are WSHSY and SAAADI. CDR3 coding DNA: TGCGCCAGCGCGGGAGGGGGCGGCACCGGGGAGCTGTTTTTT. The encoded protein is CASAGGGGTGELFF.

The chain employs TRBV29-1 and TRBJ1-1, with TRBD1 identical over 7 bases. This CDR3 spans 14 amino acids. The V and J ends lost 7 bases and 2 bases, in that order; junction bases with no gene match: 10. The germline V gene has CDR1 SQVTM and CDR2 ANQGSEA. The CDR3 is CSGTRDRTNTEAFF. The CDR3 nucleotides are TGCAGCGGGACAAGGGACAGAACTAACACTGAAGCTTTCTTT. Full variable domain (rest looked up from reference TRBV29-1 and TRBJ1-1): SAVISQKPSRDICQRGTSLTIQCQVDSQVTMMFWYRQQPGQSLTLIATANQGSEATYESGFVIDKFPISRPNLTFSTLTVSNMSPEDSSIYLCSGTRDRTNTEAFFGQGTRLTVV.

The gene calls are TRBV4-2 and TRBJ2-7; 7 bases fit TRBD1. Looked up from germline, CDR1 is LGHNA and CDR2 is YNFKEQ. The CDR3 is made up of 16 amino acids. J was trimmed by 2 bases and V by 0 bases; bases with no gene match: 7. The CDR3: CASSQDLRTGAYEQYF. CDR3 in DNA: TGTGCCAGCAGCCAAGATCTCAGGACAGGAGCCTACGAGCAGTACTTC.

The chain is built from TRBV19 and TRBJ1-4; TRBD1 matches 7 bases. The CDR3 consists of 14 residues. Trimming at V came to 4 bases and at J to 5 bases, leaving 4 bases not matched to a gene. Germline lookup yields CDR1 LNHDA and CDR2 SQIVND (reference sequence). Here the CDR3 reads CASSTGQYNEKLFF. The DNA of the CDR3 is TGTGCCAGTAGTACGGGACAGTACAATGAAAAACTGTTTTTT.

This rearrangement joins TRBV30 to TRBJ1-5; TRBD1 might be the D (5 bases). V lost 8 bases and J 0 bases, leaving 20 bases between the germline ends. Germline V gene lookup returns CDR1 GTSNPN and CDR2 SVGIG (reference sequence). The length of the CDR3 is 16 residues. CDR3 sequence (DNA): TGTGCCGCCATGATGGGACCTAGTTATAGCAATCAGCCCCAGCATTTT. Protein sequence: CAAMMGPSYSNQPQHF.

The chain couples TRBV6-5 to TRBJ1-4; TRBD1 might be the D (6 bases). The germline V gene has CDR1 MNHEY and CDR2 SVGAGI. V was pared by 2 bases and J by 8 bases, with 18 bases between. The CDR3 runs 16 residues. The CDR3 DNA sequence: TGTGCCAGCAGTTACCTGCCCCGGACAGTGAGGGAAAAACTGTTTTTT. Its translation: CASSYLPRTVREKLFF.

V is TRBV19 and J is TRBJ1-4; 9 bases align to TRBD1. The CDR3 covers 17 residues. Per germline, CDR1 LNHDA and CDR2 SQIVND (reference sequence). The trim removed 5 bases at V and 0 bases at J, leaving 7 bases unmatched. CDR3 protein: CASSPTGQGSTNEKLFF. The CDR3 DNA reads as TGTGCCAGTAGTCCCACGGGACAGGGATCAACTAATGAAAAACTGTTTTTT.

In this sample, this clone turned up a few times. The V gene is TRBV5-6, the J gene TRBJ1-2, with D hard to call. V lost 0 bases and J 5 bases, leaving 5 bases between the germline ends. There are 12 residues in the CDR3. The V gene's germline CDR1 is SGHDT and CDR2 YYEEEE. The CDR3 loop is CASSLGGYGYTF. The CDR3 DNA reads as TGTGCCAGCAGCTTGGGTGGGTATGGCTACACCTTC.

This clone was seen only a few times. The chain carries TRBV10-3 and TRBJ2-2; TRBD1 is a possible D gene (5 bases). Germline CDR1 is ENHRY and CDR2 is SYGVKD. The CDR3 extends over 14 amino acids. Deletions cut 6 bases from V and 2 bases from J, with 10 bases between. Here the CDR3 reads CAISDRGNTGELFF. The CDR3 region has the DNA TGTGCCATCAGCGATAGGGGAAACACCGGGGAGCTGTTTTTT.

The CDR3 sequence: CASSNRGRTDTQYF. CDR3 coding DNA: TGTGCCAGTAGCAACAGGGGGCGAACGGATACGCAGTATTTT. The chain carries TRBV19 and TRBJ2-3, with 9 bases aligning to TRBD1. Trimming cost V 6 bases and J 6 bases; bases outside gene matches: 7. Germline V gives CDR1 LNHDA, CDR2 SQIVND (reference sequence). The CDR3 contains 14 residues.

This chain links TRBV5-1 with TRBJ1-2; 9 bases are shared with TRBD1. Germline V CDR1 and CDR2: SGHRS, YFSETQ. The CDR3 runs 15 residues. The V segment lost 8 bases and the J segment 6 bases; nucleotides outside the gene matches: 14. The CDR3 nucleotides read TGCGCCAGTGCCCCGTCAGGACAGGGGACCGATGGCTACACCTTC. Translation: CASAPSGQGTDGYTF.

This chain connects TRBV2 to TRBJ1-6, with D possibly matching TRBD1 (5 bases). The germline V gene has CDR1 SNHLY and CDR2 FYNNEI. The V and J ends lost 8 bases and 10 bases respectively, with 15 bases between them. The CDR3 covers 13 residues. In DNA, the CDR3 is TGTGCCAGCGGGGGTCTCAAGGACTCACCCCTCCACTTT. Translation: CASGGLKDSPLHF.

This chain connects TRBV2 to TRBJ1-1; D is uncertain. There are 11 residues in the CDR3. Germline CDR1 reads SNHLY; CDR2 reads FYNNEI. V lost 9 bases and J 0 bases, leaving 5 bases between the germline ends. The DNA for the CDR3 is TGTGCCAGTTGGATGAACACTGAAGCTTTCTTT. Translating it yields CASWMNTEAFF.